A single T cell receptor (beta chain) is shown here with its context. Its matching antigen is unknown. The entry originates in a study of radiotherapy plus CTLA-4 blockade in lung cancer. Study at large: Around 20% of enrolled patients responded objectively, and approximately 30% had disease control.

Chemo-refractory metastatic non-small-cell lung cancer patients underwent focal radiation alongside CTLA-4 blockade with ipilimumab. Produced via immunoSEQ multiplex PCR; TCRdb's table is partial and in-frame only. The data contain fewer than 65,000 clones, roughly four fifths of them singletons. Study-wide results and limits: Early clone dynamics of blood T cells, plus interferon-beta, reportedly predicted response best.

Germline assignment: CDR1 SGHRS and CDR2 YFSETQ. V was pared by 1 base and J by 7 bases, with 7 bases of the junction left unmatched. This CDR3 is 15 amino acids long. The specimen comprised peripheral blood, sampled from a patient treated with radiotherapy plus ipilimumab. This TCR was recovered from a human donor with non-small cell lung cancer whose response to radiotherapy plus ipilimumab could not be evaluated. This sequence joins TRBV5-1 and TRBJ1-4; 7 positions agree with TRBD1. CDR3 residues: CASSLSTGVGEKLFF. The CDR3 DNA follows: TGCGCCAGCAGCTTGAGTACAGGGGTTGGTGAAAAACTGTTTTTT.